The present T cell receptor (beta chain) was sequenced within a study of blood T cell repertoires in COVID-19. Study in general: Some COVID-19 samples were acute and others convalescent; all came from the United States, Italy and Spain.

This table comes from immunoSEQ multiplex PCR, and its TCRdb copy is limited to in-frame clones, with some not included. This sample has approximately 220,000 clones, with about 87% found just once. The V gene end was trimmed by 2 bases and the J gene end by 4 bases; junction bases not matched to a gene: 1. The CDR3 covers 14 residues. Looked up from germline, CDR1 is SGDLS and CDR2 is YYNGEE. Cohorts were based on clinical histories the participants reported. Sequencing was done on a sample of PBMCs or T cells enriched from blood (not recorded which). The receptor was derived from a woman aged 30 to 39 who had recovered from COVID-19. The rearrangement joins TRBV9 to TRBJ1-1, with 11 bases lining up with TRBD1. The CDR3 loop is CASSVGTGGTEAFF. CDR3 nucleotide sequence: TGTGCCAGCAGCGTTGGGACAGGGGGCACTGAAGCTTTCTTT.